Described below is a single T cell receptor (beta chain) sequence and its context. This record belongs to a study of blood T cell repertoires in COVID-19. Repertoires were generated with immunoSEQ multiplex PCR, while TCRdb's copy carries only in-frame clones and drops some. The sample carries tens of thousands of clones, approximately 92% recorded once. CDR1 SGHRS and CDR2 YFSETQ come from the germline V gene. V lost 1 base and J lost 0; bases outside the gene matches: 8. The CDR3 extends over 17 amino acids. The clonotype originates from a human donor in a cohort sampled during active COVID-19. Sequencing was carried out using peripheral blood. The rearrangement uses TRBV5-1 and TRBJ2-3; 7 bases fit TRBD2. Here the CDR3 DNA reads TGCGCCAGCAGCTTGCGACTAGCCAAACCTAGCACAGATACGCAGTATTTT. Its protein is CASSLRLAKPSTDTQYF.